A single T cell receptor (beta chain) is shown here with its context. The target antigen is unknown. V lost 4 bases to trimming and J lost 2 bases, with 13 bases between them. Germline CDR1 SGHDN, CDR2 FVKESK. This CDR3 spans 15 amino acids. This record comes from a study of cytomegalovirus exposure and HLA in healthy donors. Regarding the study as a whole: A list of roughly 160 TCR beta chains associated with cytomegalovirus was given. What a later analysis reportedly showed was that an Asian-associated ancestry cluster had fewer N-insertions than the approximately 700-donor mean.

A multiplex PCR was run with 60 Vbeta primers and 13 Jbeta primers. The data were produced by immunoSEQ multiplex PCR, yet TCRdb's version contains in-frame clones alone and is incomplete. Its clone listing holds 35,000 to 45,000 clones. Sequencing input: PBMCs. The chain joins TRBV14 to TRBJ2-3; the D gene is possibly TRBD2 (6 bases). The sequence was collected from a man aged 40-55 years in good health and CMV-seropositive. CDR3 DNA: TGTGCCAGCAGCCCCGCGGGAATCCACACAGATACGCAGTATTTT. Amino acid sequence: CASSPAGIHTDTQYF.